This T cell receptor (beta chain) appears in the sequencing data of a study of OX40 agonist ivuxolimab in advanced cancers. The overall study: Partial responses were achieved by three patients: one hepatocellular carcinoma, two cutaneous melanoma. Study observations and caveats: Mean expanded clone counts were higher in CD8+ than CD4+ T cells. Some patients who did not respond also had low normalized T-cell clonal expansion.

After removal of 6 bases from V and 5 bases from J, the junction contained 14 bases not matched to a gene. Germline assignment: CDR1 PRHDT and CDR2 FYEKMQ (reference sequence). The CDR3 runs to 16 residues. Profiling relied on immunoSEQ multiplex PCR, and the TCRdb table lists in-frame clones only, not all of them. The sample includes fewer than 35,000 clones, roughly 87% of them seen just once. A word on this clone: The antigen is unknown.

If patients had autoimmune disease history or systemic immunosuppression, they were excluded. This TCR came from an adult with an advanced solid tumor such as melanoma, head and neck, liver or kidney cancer. The sequencing used CD4+ or CD8+ T cells sorted from blood, collected in a trial of the OX40 agonist ivuxolimab. The genes are TRBV13 and TRBJ2-7, with 9 bases aligning to TRBD2. In DNA, the CDR3 is TGTGCCAGCAGTTTATCGTCCAGCGGGGGGTTCCACGAGCAGTACTTC. Protein sequence: CASSLSSSGGFHEQYF. The full variable domain, in which reference TRBV13 and TRBJ2-7 provide the parts outside the CDR3, is AAGVIQSPRHLIKEKRETATLKCYPIPRHDTVYWYQQGPGQDPQFLISFYEKMQSDKGSIPDRFSAQQFSDYHSELNMSSLELGDSALYFCASSLSSSGGFHEQYFGPGTRLTVT.